This T cell receptor beta chain is from a study of cytomegalovirus exposure and HLA in healthy donors. Study-level information: In an earlier analysis, 95 million to 140 million unique TCR beta sequences were found from some 180 million T cells.

Overall study results and limits: Highly shared sequence variants in one cluster were likely a sequencing artifact. The study recorded about 150 TCR beta chains that were cytomegalovirus-associated. The productive fraction for most TCR beta V segments was about 90% or about 30% in an earlier analysis.

This CDR3 has 13 residues. CDR1 is KGHSH and CDR2 is LQKENI in the germline V gene. Deletions cut 3 bases from V and 5 bases from J, with 10 bases between. For this clone: Its specificity is unknown.

PCR employed 60 Vbeta and 13 Jbeta primers. The repertoire was sequenced with immunoSEQ multiplex PCR; TCRdb's copy has only in-frame clones and lacks some. The sample contains about 110,000 clones, 83% of which appear only once. The clonotype originates from a man between 18 and 35 years old in good health and CMV-seronegative. The chain uses TRBV18 and TRBJ2-5, with D perhaps matching TRBD1 (5 bases). The sequencing sample was made of PBMCs. This CDR3 is CASSPTEVETQYF. CDR3 nucleotides: TGTGCCAGCTCACCGACAGAGGTGGAGACCCAGTACTTC.